Given below is one T cell receptor beta chain in context. The data were obtained in a study of blood T cell repertoires in COVID-19. Overall study: The United States, Italy and Spain provided the acute and convalescent COVID-19 samples. T cells, B-cell-depleted T cells, or PBMCs supplied cDNA or gDNA.

Germline assignment: CDR1 SGDLS and CDR2 YYNGEE. The CDR3 consists of 14 residues. V lost 6 bases, J lost 5 bases, and 11 bases stayed unmatched. As handled by the study authors: Reference gene primer amplification yielded estimated nucleated cell counts. The repertoire was sequenced with immunoSEQ multiplex PCR; TCRdb's copy has only in-frame clones and lacks some. That table furnishes V, J and clone size, whereas the DNA furnished D and trimming. The sample lists around 330,000 clones, about 87% occurring once. Recruited during active infection, patients (from Seattle) were subsequently followed longitudinally.

The source of this sequence is a woman in her 30s with COVID-19, enrolled during active disease. The chain has TRBV9 and TRBJ2-7; 7 bases map to TRBD2. Source material: peripheral blood. This CDR3 reads CASTPGGGMNEQYF. For the CDR3, the DNA is TGTGCCAGCACCCCTGGGGGGGGTATGAACGAGCAGTACTTC.